Below are 14 T cell receptor beta chains sequenced from a single sample in a study of T cell responses to AZD1222 COVID-19 vaccine. Sequenced by immunoSEQ multiplex PCR; TCRdb stores in-frame clones only, minus some. The table records about 69,000 clones, roughly 89% of them present only once. The material was peripheral blood, obtained on day 0 of AZD1222 vaccination. The receptors shown here come from an adult in good health.

This clone appeared once. V and J are TRBV28 and TRBJ1-1; no clear D. This CDR3 has 14 amino acids. Germline V gene lookup returns CDR1 MDHEN and CDR2 SYDVKM. The V end lost 3 bases, the J end lost 5 bases, and 13 bases lay between the germline ends. CDR3 sequence (DNA): TGTGCCAGCAGTTTCCGGAAGGTATCTACTGAAGCTTTCTTT. It yields the protein CASSFRKVSTEAFF.

The V gene is TRBV11-2, the J gene TRBJ2-7; unclear D gene. The CDR3 runs to 13 residues. Germline V gene sequence: CDR1 SGHAT, CDR2 FQNNGV. The V and J ends lost 0 bases and 5 bases respectively, with 8 bases between them. The CDR3 loop reads CASSLDLTNEQYF. The CDR3 DNA sequence: TGTGCCAGCAGCTTAGATCTGACGAACGAGCAGTACTTC.

The V gene is TRBV2, the J gene TRBJ1-1, with unresolved D. V lost 4 bases and J 4 bases, leaving 7 bases between the germline ends. The length of the CDR3 is 12 residues. CDR1 is SNHLY, CDR2 FYNNEI, per germline. The CDR3 sequence is CASSVHITEAFF. The CDR3 DNA is TGTGCCAGCAGTGTACATATCACTGAAGCTTTCTTT.

The V gene is TRBV2, the J gene TRBJ2-7; 13 bases fit TRBD2. With V trimmed by 7 bases and J by 4 bases, 4 bases remained unmatched. The CDR3 totals 14 residues. In germline, CDR1 is SNHLY, CDR2 FYNNEI. CDR3 loop: CASKQTSGGYEQYF. CDR3 DNA sequence: TGTGCCAGCAAACAGACTAGCGGGGGGTACGAGCAGTACTTC.

This chain joins TRBV30 and TRBJ1-1, with a possible D match to TRBD1 (5 bases). V was shortened by 2 bases and J by 5 bases, with 12 bases between the two germline ends. CDR1 and CDR2 from the germline V gene are GTSNPN and SVGIG (reference sequence). This CDR3 has 13 amino acids. CDR3 residues: CAWSYGTRTEAFF. CDR3 sequence (DNA): TGTGCCTGGAGTTACGGGACCAGGACTGAAGCTTTCTTT.

This chain uses TRBV28 with TRBJ1-6; maybe TRBD1 (5 bases). Germline CDR1 is MDHEN and CDR2 is SYDVKM. CDR3 length: 14 amino acids. The V and J ends lost 1 base and 13 bases respectively, with 14 bases between them. CDR3 sequence reads: CASSLFVRGRPLHF. CDR3 coding DNA: TGTGCCAGCAGTTTATTCGTAAGGGGAAGGCCCCTCCACTTT.

This clone appeared once. This chain joins TRBV29-1 and TRBJ2-4; possibly TRBD1 for D (6 bases). V was shortened by 5 bases and J by 6 bases, with 17 bases between the two germline ends. This CDR3 has 14 residues. Per germline, CDR1 SQVTM and CDR2 ANQGSEA. CDR3 in amino acids: CSVKYQGSPNIQYF. The CDR3 region has the DNA TGCAGCGTTAAGTACCAGGGGTCTCCAAACATTCAGTACTTC.

This chain joins TRBV2 and TRBJ2-7; no firm D call. V was trimmed by 4 bases and J by 1 base, leaving 11 bases between them. Germline V gene lookup returns CDR1 SNHLY and CDR2 FYNNEI. This CDR3 contains 14 residues. CDR3 sequence reads: CASSGHGPSYEQYF. The CDR3 DNA reads TGTGCCAGCAGTGGGCATGGCCCATCCTACGAGCAGTACTTC.

This clone was recorded only once. The rearrangement links TRBV15 to TRBJ1-5; D remains ambiguous. Deletions cut 0 bases from V and 3 bases from J, with 12 bases between. CDR3 size: 16 residues. CDR1 is LNHNV, CDR2 YYDKDF, per germline (reference sequence). CDR3 region: CATSRERRGNNQPQHF. Written as DNA, the CDR3 is TGTGCCACCAGCAGAGAACGGCGAGGGAACAATCAGCCCCAGCATTTT.

J is TRBJ1-2 and V is TRBV7-2; D uncertain. Germline V lookup: CDR1 SGHTA, CDR2 FQGNSA. Trimming stripped 1 base from V and 8 bases from J, with 14 bases between. The CDR3 covers 14 residues. The CDR3 nucleotides are TGTGCCAGCAGCTTAGGGGGTGGTTCGGGAGGCTACACCTTC. Its translation: CASSLGGGSGGYTF.

This clone has just one count. The V call is TRBV27, the J call TRBJ1-1; D call uncertain. The CDR3 consists of 13 residues. The germline CDR1 and CDR2 sequences are MNHEY and SMNVEV (reference sequence). Trimming took off 3 bases at V and 1 base at J, with 6 bases between the two ends. The CDR3 DNA reads TGTGCCAGCAGTTTGCGGGAGAACACTGAAGCTTTCTTT. Translated: CASSLRENTEAFF.

The chain carries TRBV28 and TRBJ2-5; D gene unclear. The CDR3 extends over 12 amino acids. Germline V gives CDR1 MDHEN, CDR2 SYDVKM. V lost 3 bases, J lost 5 bases, and 7 bases lay in between. The CDR3 DNA follows: TGTGCCAGCAGTTTTAGCAGGGAGACCCAGTACTTC. It codes for CASSFSRETQYF.

The chain couples TRBV5-4 to TRBJ2-7; possible D gene TRBD2, 6 bases. The V gene's germline CDR1 is SGHNT and CDR2 YYREEE (reference sequence). The CDR3 is 14 amino acids. V dropped 0 bases and J dropped 2 bases, with 9 bases sitting between them. The CDR3 nucleotides read TGTGCCAGCAGCTTGGGACTAGAGACCTACGAGCAGTACTTC. Protein: CASSLGLETYEQYF.

The chain links TRBV12-3 or TRBV12-4 to TRBJ2-1; D uncertain. V was shortened by 8 bases and J by 3 bases, with 11 bases between the two germline ends. The CDR3 spans 13 residues. DNA of the CDR3: TGTGCCAGCCGAAAGGTCTTCTACAATGAGCAGTTCTTC. It is translated as CASRKVFYNEQFF.